A single sample is the source of the 25 T cell receptor beta chains below, sequenced in a study of cytomegalovirus exposure and HLA in healthy donors. Amplification used 60 Vbeta primers and 13 Jbeta primers. The table came from immunoSEQ multiplex PCR; TCRdb's copy has only in-frame clones and leaves some out. The table records 200,000 or so clones, under 90% of them present only once. The sequenced sample was PBMCs. These receptors all come from a human donor in good health.

This clone showed up just once. The chain recombines TRBV27 with TRBJ2-3, with 8 nucleotides matching TRBD2. The CDR3 sequence is 16 residues long. Germline CDR1 is MNHEY and CDR2 is SMNVEV (reference sequence). V gave up 0 bases and J gave up 0 bases; unmatched junction bases: 2. The CDR3 nucleotides are TGTGCCAGCAGTTTATCAACTAGCGGCAGCACAGATACGCAGTATTTT. Protein: CASSLSTSGSTDTQYF.

The rearrangement uses TRBV9 and TRBJ2-1; TRBD2 aligns across 8 bases. Germline V gene sequence: CDR1 SGDLS, CDR2 YYNGEE. Trimming cost V 6 bases and J 7 bases; bases outside gene matches: 12. This CDR3 is 15 amino acids long. The CDR3, as DNA: TGTGCCAGCACCCAACTAGCGCGGGGGGCAAATGAGCAGTTCTTC. Amino acids: CASTQLARGANEQFF.

The chain recombines TRBV7-9 with TRBJ2-2; 7 positions match TRBD2. CDR3 length: 15 amino acids. V shed 5 bases and J 2 bases; nucleotides not matched to a gene: 5. CDR1 SEHNR and CDR2 FQNEAQ come from the germline V gene (reference sequence). The CDR3 bases are TGTGCCAGCAGCGCAGCGGGAAGTAACACCGGGGAGCTGTTTTTT. As protein: CASSAAGSNTGELFF.

V usage is TRBV4-3 and J usage is TRBJ2-1, with 7 nucleotides matching TRBD2. The germline V gene has CDR1 LGHNA and CDR2 YSLEER. The trim removed 4 bases at V and 0 bases at J, leaving 3 bases unmatched. The CDR3 runs to 15 residues. The CDR3 reads CASSLGGDSYNEQFF. CDR3 coding DNA: TGCGCCAGCAGCCTTGGGGGGGACTCCTACAATGAGCAGTTCTTC.

The V call is TRBV28, the J call TRBJ1-3; no reliable D call. Germline CDR1 and CDR2: MDHEN and SYDVKM. The ends were cut back, 4 bases at V and 2 bases at J, with 12 bases in the middle. The CDR3 has 15 amino acids. The CDR3 nucleotides read TGTGCCAGCAGTTCCGGGAATGCCCCTGGAAACACCATATATTTT. Its protein is CASSSGNAPGNTIYF. Combining the CDR3 with reference TRBV28 and TRBJ1-3 gives the whole variable domain DVKVTQSSRYLVKRTGEKVFLECVQDMDHENMFWYRQDPGLGLRLIYFSYDVKMKEKGDIPEGYSVSREKKERFSLILESASTNQTSMYLCASSSGNAPGNTIYFGEGSWLTVV.

This chain joins TRBV29-1 and TRBJ2-7, with 9 bases that match TRBD2. V lost 4 bases and J lost 5; bases outside the gene matches: 9. This CDR3 region has 14 residues. Germline CDR1 is SQVTM and CDR2 is ANQGSEA. DNA of the CDR3: TGCAGCGTTGCAAGGACTAGCGAAGTTCACGAGCAGTACTTC. It encodes CSVARTSEVHEQYF.

V and J are TRBV19 and TRBJ2-5; 9 bases match TRBD2. CDR1 LNHDA and CDR2 SQIVND come from the germline V gene (reference sequence). The V and J ends lost 4 bases and 1 base, in that order; junction bases with no gene match: 4. The CDR3 spans 15 residues. CDR3 sequence: CASSSLAGAQETQYF. The CDR3 bases are TGTGCCAGTAGTAGCTTAGCGGGAGCCCAAGAGACCCAGTACTTC.

The rearrangement uses TRBV5-1 and TRBJ2-5, with 13 bases aligning to TRBD2. The V and J ends lost 0 bases and 2 bases, in that order; junction bases with no gene match: 4. The CDR3 is 17 amino acids. Germline V gene data show CDR1 as SGHRS and CDR2 as YFSETQ. Here the CDR3 reads CASSLGGLAGAQETQYF. The CDR3 nucleotides read TGCGCCAGCAGCTTGGGAGGACTAGCGGGGGCACAAGAGACCCAGTACTTC.

The CDR3 DNA sequence: TGTGCCAGCAGCCGACAGAACGAGCAGTACTTC. Protein: CASSRQNEQYF. The J gene is TRBJ2-7, the V gene TRBV2; possible D gene TRBD1, 5 bases. The CDR3 extends over 11 amino acids. The germline gives CDR1 SNHLY, CDR2 FYNNEI. The ends were cut back, 6 bases at V and 5 bases at J, with 8 bases in the middle.

The chain joins TRBV11-2 to TRBJ2-4; D is perhaps TRBD1 (6 bases). The CDR3 has 15 residues. V was trimmed by 5 bases and J by 0 bases, leaving 11 bases between them. Germline V gene sequence: CDR1 SGHAT, CDR2 FQNNGV. The CDR3 spells CASSPQGLAKNIQYF. The CDR3 DNA sequence: TGTGCCAGCAGCCCCCAGGGGCTAGCCAAAAACATTCAGTACTTC.

This clone was found once. The chain is built from TRBV27 and TRBJ2-1; perhaps TRBD1 as D (6 bases). CDR1 MNHEY and CDR2 SMNVEV come from the germline V gene (reference sequence). V lost 5 bases and J lost 4, with 15 bases in between. The CDR3 length is 15 residues. CDR3 bases: TGTGCCAGCAGTACTCCCAGGGGCCCATACAATGAGCAGTTCTTC. This encodes CASSTPRGPYNEQFF.

V gene TRBV2 combines with J gene TRBJ2-2; 9 bases are shared with TRBD1. Losses at the gene ends were 5 bases for V and 4 bases for J; bases not matched to a gene: 5. This CDR3 is built from 15 residues. CDR1 SNHLY and CDR2 FYNNEI come from the germline V gene. CDR3 nucleotide sequence: TGTGCCAGCAGTTCACAGGGGGCGGGCACCGGGGAGCTGTTTTTT. This gives the protein CASSSQGAGTGELFF.

This sequence joins TRBV6-6 and TRBJ2-1, with 9 bases matching TRBD1. The V and J ends lost 10 bases and 2 bases, in that order; junction bases with no gene match: 3. Germline V gene sequence: CDR1 MNHNY, CDR2 SVGAGI (reference sequence). The CDR3 covers 13 residues. The CDR3 reads CATRDRAYNEQFF. The CDR3 bases are TGTGCCACCCGGGACAGGGCCTACAATGAGCAGTTCTTC.

This clone was counted only a few times. V gene TRBV6-5 combines with J gene TRBJ1-2; 10 bases are shared with TRBD1. The V gene's germline CDR1 is MNHEY and CDR2 SVGAGI. The V and J ends lost 6 bases and 8 bases, in that order; junction bases with no gene match: 12. This CDR3 region has 15 residues. CDR3: CASSRAGTGAEGYTF. CDR3 in DNA: TGTGCCAGCAGCCGCGCCGGGACAGGGGCTGAGGGCTACACCTTC.

J is TRBJ2-5 and V is TRBV6-1, with TRBD1 identical over 9 bases. Trimming cost V 6 bases and J 2 bases; bases outside gene matches: 4. This CDR3 is 14 amino acids long. The V gene's germline CDR1 is MNHNS and CDR2 SASEGT. The CDR3 is CASSVDRGQETQYF. The CDR3 coding sequence is TGTGCCAGCAGCGTGGACAGGGGTCAAGAGACCCAGTACTTC.

This clone is a singleton in its sample. This sequence joins TRBV6-1 and TRBJ1-5; 10 bases are a match to TRBD1. The CDR3 has 14 residues. The germline gives CDR1 MNHNS, CDR2 SASEGT. Trimming cost V 7 bases and J 3 bases; bases outside gene matches: 3. The CDR3 sequence: CASMGQGNNQPQHF. The CDR3 nucleotides are TGTGCCAGCATGGGACAGGGGAACAATCAGCCCCAGCATTTT.

The chain carries TRBV5-6 and TRBJ2-3, with 7 bases aligning to TRBD2. Germline V gene data show CDR1 as SGHDT and CDR2 as YYEEEE. CDR3 length: 15 residues. J lost 1 base, V lost 5 bases, and 7 bases had no gene match. As DNA, the CDR3 is TGTGCCAGCAGATGGGGGGGGTCCCGCACAGATACGCAGTATTTT. Its translation is CASRWGGSRTDTQYF.

The chain couples TRBV5-1 to TRBJ2-3, with D tentatively TRBD2 (5 bases). CDR1 SGHRS and CDR2 YFSETQ come from the germline V gene. Trimming removed 4 bases at V and 5 bases at J, with 11 bases between. The length of the CDR3 is 13 residues. The CDR3 is CASSKDGKDTQYF. CDR3 bases: TGCGCCAGCAGCAAGGACGGGAAAGATACGCAGTATTTT.

The count of this clone is one. The J gene is TRBJ1-2, the V gene TRBV7-2; 7 bases match TRBD1. J lost 2 bases, V lost 0 bases, and 3 bases had no gene match. Germline assignment: CDR1 SGHTA and CDR2 FQGNSA. The CDR3 extends over 15 amino acids. CDR3 in amino acids: CASSLAGTANYGYTF. The CDR3 DNA follows: TGTGCCAGCAGCTTAGCAGGGACAGCCAACTATGGCTACACCTTC.

CDR3 region: CASNPGTSVYNEQFF. The CDR3 DNA reads TGTGCCAGCAACCCCGGGACTAGCGTTTACAATGAGCAGTTCTTC. This chain joins TRBV6-5 and TRBJ2-1; 10 bases agree with TRBD2. V lost 7 bases and J lost 4; bases outside the gene matches: 7. CDR1 is MNHEY and CDR2 is SVGAGI in the germline V gene. CDR3 size: 15 residues.

This chain links TRBV27 with TRBJ1-1; TRBD1 matches at 7 bases. The germline V gene encodes CDR1 MNHEY and CDR2 SMNVEV (reference sequence). V gave up 6 bases and J gave up 7 bases; unmatched junction bases: 14. The CDR3 consists of 15 residues. CDR3 amino acids: CASSPKSGQLFEAFF. CDR3 nucleotide sequence: TGTGCCAGCAGCCCGAAGTCGGGACAGCTATTTGAAGCTTTCTTT.

This chain uses TRBV20-1 with TRBJ2-7; possibly TRBD1 for D (5 bases). CDR1 is DFQATT, CDR2 SNEGSKA, per germline (reference sequence). The CDR3 length is 11 residues. Trimming left V 5 bases short and J 3 bases short, with 8 bases between. The CDR3 DNA follows: TGCAGTGCTCCTCAGGGCTACGAGCAGTACTTC. Its translation is CSAPQGYEQYF.

The chain couples TRBV2 to TRBJ1-2, with 7 nucleotides matching TRBD1. After removal of 5 bases from V and 4 bases from J, the junction contained 10 bases not matched to a gene. Per the germline V gene, CDR1 is SNHLY and CDR2 is FYNNEI. The CDR3 is made up of 15 amino acids. For the CDR3, the DNA is TGTGCCAGCAGTTTAACCCCGGGACAGCCCTATGGCTACACCTTC. Translated: CASSLTPGQPYGYTF.

V usage is TRBV6-1 and J usage is TRBJ2-7; 9 positions agree with TRBD1. From germline, CDR1 is MNHNS and CDR2 SASEGT. The CDR3 contains 14 residues. V lost 7 bases, J lost 3 bases, and 7 bases stayed unmatched. In nucleotides, the CDR3 is TGTGCCAGCATAAGGCGGGACAGGGACTACGAGCAGTACTTC. This codes for CASIRRDRDYEQYF.

The chain employs TRBV2 and TRBJ2-5; D gene uncertain. This CDR3 region has 14 residues. Germline values: CDR1 SNHLY, CDR2 FYNNEI. V lost 4 bases, J lost 1 base, and 10 bases lay in between. CDR3 sequence reads: CASSVEPPQETQYF. CDR3 in DNA: TGTGCCAGCAGTGTCGAGCCCCCCCAAGAGACCCAGTACTTC.